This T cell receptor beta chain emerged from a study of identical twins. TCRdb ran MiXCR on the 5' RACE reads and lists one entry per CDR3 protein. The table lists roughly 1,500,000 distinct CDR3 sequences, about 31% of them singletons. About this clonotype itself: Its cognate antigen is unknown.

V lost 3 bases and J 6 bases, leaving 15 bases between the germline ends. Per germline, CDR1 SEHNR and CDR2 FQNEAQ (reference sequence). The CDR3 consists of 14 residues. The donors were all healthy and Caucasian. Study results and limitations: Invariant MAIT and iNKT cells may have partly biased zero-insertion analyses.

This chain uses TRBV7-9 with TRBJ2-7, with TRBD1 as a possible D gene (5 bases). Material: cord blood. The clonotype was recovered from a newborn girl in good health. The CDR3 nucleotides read TGTGCCAGCAGCTTTCAGGGTGTAAGCTGCGAGCAGTACTTC. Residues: CASSFQGVSCEQYF. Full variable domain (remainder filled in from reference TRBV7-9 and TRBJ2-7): DTGVSQNPRHKITKRGQNVTFRCDPISEHNRLYWYRQTLGQGPEFLTYFQNEAQLEKSRLLSDRFSAERPKGSFSTLEIQRTEQGDSAMYLCASSFQGVSCEQYFGPGTRLTVT.